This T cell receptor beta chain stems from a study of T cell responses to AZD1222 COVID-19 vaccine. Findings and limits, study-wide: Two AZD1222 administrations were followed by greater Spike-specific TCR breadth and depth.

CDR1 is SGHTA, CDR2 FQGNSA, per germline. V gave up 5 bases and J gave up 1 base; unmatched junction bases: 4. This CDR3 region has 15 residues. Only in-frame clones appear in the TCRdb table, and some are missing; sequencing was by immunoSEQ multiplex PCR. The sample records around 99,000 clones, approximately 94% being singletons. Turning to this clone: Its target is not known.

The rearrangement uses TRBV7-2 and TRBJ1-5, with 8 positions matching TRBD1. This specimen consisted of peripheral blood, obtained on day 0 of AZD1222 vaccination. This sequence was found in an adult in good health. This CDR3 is CASSPDRGSNQPQHF. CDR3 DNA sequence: TGTGCCAGCAGCCCCGACAGGGGAAGCAATCAGCCCCAGCATTTT.